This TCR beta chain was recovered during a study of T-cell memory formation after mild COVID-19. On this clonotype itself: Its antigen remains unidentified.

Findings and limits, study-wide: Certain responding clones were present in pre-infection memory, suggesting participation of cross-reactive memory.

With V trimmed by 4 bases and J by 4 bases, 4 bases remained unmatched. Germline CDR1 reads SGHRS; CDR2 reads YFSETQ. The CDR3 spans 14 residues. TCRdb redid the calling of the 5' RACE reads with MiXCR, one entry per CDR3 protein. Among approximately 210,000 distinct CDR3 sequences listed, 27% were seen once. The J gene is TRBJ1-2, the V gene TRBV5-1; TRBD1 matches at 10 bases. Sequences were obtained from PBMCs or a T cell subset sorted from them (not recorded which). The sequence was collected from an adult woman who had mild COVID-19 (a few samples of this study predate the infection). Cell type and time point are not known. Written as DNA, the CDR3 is TGCGCCAGCAGCCCGGGACAGGGGACCTATGGCTACACCTTC. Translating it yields CASSPGQGTYGYTF.